Sequencing of this T cell receptor (beta chain) was carried out in a study of blood T cell repertoires in COVID-19. Only in-frame clones appear in the TCRdb table, and some are missing; sequencing was by immunoSEQ multiplex PCR. The sample contains fewer than 300,000 clones, 91% of which appear only once. After removal of 4 bases from V and 4 bases from J, the junction contained 20 bases not matched to a gene. The V gene's germline CDR1 is SGDLS and CDR2 YYNGEE. The CDR3 runs to 20 residues. The chain has TRBV9 and TRBJ2-1, with 10 bases identical to TRBD1. The sequence was obtained from a person aged 18-35 years with COVID-19, enrolled during active disease. Input material: peripheral blood. CDR3: CASSPVGFRGQGIRYNEQFF. For the CDR3, the DNA is TGTGCCAGCAGCCCCGTAGGCTTTAGGGGACAGGGGATTCGATACAATGAGCAGTTCTTC.